The 30 T cell receptor beta chains below all came from one sample that was sequenced in a study of T cell repertoires in cytomegalovirus infection. Their antigens remain unidentified. TCRdb processed the reads anew with MiXCR; each CDR3 protein has one entry. Of approximately 300,000 distinct CDR3 sequences listed, roughly 25% are singletons. The specimen was cultured PBMCs, collected from culture after CMV antigen stimulation. Receptors were obtained from a human donor in good health (CMV status not recorded). Some clones in this sample may be carry-over from other donors' samples.

In its sample, this clonotype was seen many times. The rearrangement joins TRBV7-2 to TRBJ2-7; D may match TRBD1 or TRBD2 (5 bases each). The CDR3 consists of 13 residues. V dropped 1 base and J dropped 6 bases, with 10 bases sitting between them. CDR1 and CDR2 from the germline V gene are SGHTA and FQGNSA. CDR3: CASSLDPGTEQYF. The DNA of the CDR3 is TGTGCCAGCAGCTTAGATCCAGGGACCGAGCAGTACTTC.

This clonotype was counted ten times or more. The chain has TRBV7-2 and TRBJ2-1; 10 nucleotides agree with TRBD2. Germline CDR1 SGHTA, CDR2 FQGNSA. V trimming: 2 bases; J trimming: 6 bases; junction bases outside the gene matches: 4. The CDR3 runs to 15 residues. The DNA for the CDR3 is TGTGCCAGCAGCTTAAGCGGGAGGGCCCTCAATGAGCAGTTCTTC. This encodes CASSLSGRALNEQFF.

This clonotype was seen at least ten times. V gene TRBV5-6 combines with J gene TRBJ2-2; D is undetermined. CDR3 size: 15 residues. V lost 1 base to trimming and J lost 2 bases, with 9 bases between them. Germline lookup yields CDR1 SGHDT and CDR2 YYEEEE. The CDR3 protein is CASSLYLVNTGELFF. Written as DNA, the CDR3 is TGTGCCAGCAGCTTGTATCTCGTAAACACCGGGGAGCTGTTTTTT. The full variable domain, in which reference TRBV5-6 and TRBJ2-2 provide the parts outside the CDR3, is DAGVTQSPTHLIKTRGQQVTLRCSPKSGHDTVSWYQQALGQGPQFIFQYYEEEERQRGNFPDRFSGHQFPNYSSELNVNALLLGDSALYLCASSLYLVNTGELFFGEGSRLTVL.

The rearrangement joins TRBV2 to TRBJ2-5; D may match TRBD1 or TRBD2 (5 bases each). This CDR3 is built from 17 residues. The ends were cut back, 0 bases at V and 4 bases at J, with 18 bases in the middle. CDR1 and CDR2 from the germline V gene are SNHLY and FYNNEI. CDR3 protein: CASSEAGSGRVVETQYF. The CDR3, as DNA: TGTGCCAGCAGTGAAGCGGGGAGCGGCAGGGTCGTAGAGACCCAGTACTTC.

A few counts support this clonotype. The chain joins TRBV2 to TRBJ2-5; D perhaps matches TRBD1 (5 bases). V lost 6 bases and J 5 bases, leaving 19 bases between the germline ends. This CDR3 has 15 residues. CDR1 is SNHLY, CDR2 FYNNEI, per germline. The CDR3 loop is CASRERQGYYETQYF. CDR3 sequence (DNA): TGTGCCAGCAGAGAACGCCAGGGATATTACGAGACCCAGTACTTC.

The table lists this clonotype with a count of one. The CDR3 nucleotides are TGTGCCAGTAGTATAGTTGCAGGGTTGACTGAAGCTTTCTTT. It yields the protein CASSIVAGLTEAFF. This chain links TRBV19 with TRBJ1-1; D is possibly TRBD1 (5 bases). This CDR3 comprises 14 residues. In germline, CDR1 is LNHDA, CDR2 SQIVND (reference sequence). V was cut by 1 base and J by 5 bases, with 11 bases left in between.

In this sample, this clonotype turned up many times. The chain joins TRBV7-8 to TRBJ2-1; 12 bases are shared with TRBD2. This CDR3 comprises 14 residues. Germline lookup yields CDR1 SGHVS and CDR2 FQNEAQ. Trimming at V came to 5 bases and at J to 7 bases, leaving 3 bases not matched to a gene. The DNA of the CDR3 is TGTGCCAGCAGCCCTAGCGGGAGGGGTAATGAGCAGTTCTTC. This sequence encodes CASSPSGRGNEQFF.

This clonotype was counted a few times. The chain recombines TRBV7-6 with TRBJ1-1, with 7 nucleotides matching TRBD1. The V segment lost 1 base and the J segment 3 bases; nucleotides outside the gene matches: 11. The CDR3 is made up of 17 amino acids. The germline V gene has CDR1 SGHVS and CDR2 FNYEAQ. CDR3 in DNA: TGTGCCAGCAGCTTAGTCCAAGGGGGCCGTTATGACACTGAAGCTTTCTTT. Residues: CASSLVQGGRYDTEAFF.

This clonotype has a handful of counts. Here the CDR3 reads CASSQDPFYEQYV. The DNA for the CDR3 is TGCGCCAGCAGCCAAGATCCTTTCTACGAGCAGTACGTC. The rearrangement links TRBV4-1 to TRBJ2-7; the D is unclear. The germline gives CDR1 MGHRA, CDR2 YSYEKL. CDR3 size: 13 residues. Trimming left V 0 bases short and J 3 bases short, with 6 bases between.

This clonotype came up many times. The genes are TRBV7-6 and TRBJ2-1; D tentatively reads TRBD1 or TRBD2 (6 bases each). Germline CDR1 SGHVS, CDR2 FNYEAQ. V dropped 8 bases and J dropped 6 bases, with 14 bases sitting between them. The CDR3 has 13 residues. The CDR3 region is CASARGRSNEQFF. As DNA, the CDR3 is TGTGCCAGCGCCCGGGGGCGAAGCAATGAGCAGTTCTTC.

This sequence joins TRBV11-2 and TRBJ2-5, with TRBD1 matching over 7 bases. Unmatched junction bases numbered 3, after V lost 0 bases and J lost 2 bases. Per germline, CDR1 SGHAT and CDR2 FQNNGV. The CDR3 spans 15 residues. This chain's CDR3 is CASSLEGTVQETQYF. The CDR3 DNA is TGTGCCAGCAGCTTAGAGGGGACAGTACAAGAGACCCAGTACTTC.

This clonotype has ten or more counts. CDR3 amino acids: CASSQESLSYNEQFF. CDR3 in DNA: TGTGCCAGCAGTCAAGAGTCATTATCCTACAATGAGCAGTTCTTC. The rearrangement uses TRBV12-3 or TRBV12-4 and TRBJ2-1, with unresolved D. V gave up 5 bases and J gave up 1 base, with 12 bases separating them. The CDR3 loop spans 15 amino acids.

This clonotype was seen a few times. The rearrangement uses TRBV7-2 and TRBJ2-2, with TRBD2 identical over 10 bases. The V gene's germline CDR1 is SGHTA and CDR2 FQGNSA. This CDR3 spans 14 amino acids. Trimming took 5 bases from V and 8 from J; bases not matched to a gene: 5. This chain's CDR3 is CASSPSGSKGELFF. CDR3 sequence (DNA): TGTGCCAGCAGCCCTAGCGGGAGTAAGGGGGAGCTGTTTTTT.

As for this clonotype: The junction departs from germline at one end; a sequencing error may be responsible. This chain connects TRBV7-9 to TRBJ2-3; 11 bases are shared with TRBD2. This CDR3 region has 14 residues. From germline, CDR1 is SEHNR and CDR2 FQNEAQ (reference sequence). The CDR3 bases are TGTGACAGCAGCCGACTAGCGGGATTTGATACGCAGTATTTT. The encoded protein is CDSSRLAGFDTQYF. The full variable domain, in which reference TRBV7-9 and TRBJ2-3 provide the parts outside the CDR3, is DTGVSQNPRHKITKRGQNVTFRCDPISEHNRLYWYRQTLGQGPEFLTYFQNEAQLEKSRLLSDRFSAERPKGSFSTLEIQRTEQGDSAMYLCDSSRLAGFDTQYFGPGTRLTVL.

The V and J genes are TRBV7-9 and TRBJ2-5; 9 bases line up with TRBD2. J was trimmed by 2 bases and V by 1 base; bases with no gene match: 5. Germline assignment: CDR1 SEHNR and CDR2 FQNEAQ (reference sequence). The CDR3 length is 16 residues. The CDR3 protein is CASSLGVAGVQETQYF. In DNA form, the CDR3 reads TGTGCCAGCAGCTTAGGGGTAGCGGGAGTACAAGAGACCCAGTACTTC.

This clonotype was counted many times. The CDR3 is CASSRGSYEQYV. The CDR3 DNA is TGTGCCAGCAGCCGTGGTTCCTACGAGCAGTACGTC. The chain combines TRBV11-2 with TRBJ2-7; unclear D gene. This CDR3 has 12 residues. Germline loops: CDR1 SGHAT, CDR2 FQNNGV. With 5 bases removed from V and 1 base from J, the gap between germline ends came to 6 bases.

This sequence joins TRBV4-1 and TRBJ2-5; 12 bases are shared with TRBD2. This CDR3 is 17 amino acids long. The J segment lost 3 bases and the V segment lost 0 bases, leaving 5 bases of the junction unmatched. Germline V gene data show CDR1 as MGHRA and CDR2 as YSYEKL. The CDR3 here is CASSQDRTSGEEETQYF. The CDR3 coding sequence is TGCGCCAGCAGCCAAGATCGGACTAGCGGGGAGGAAGAGACCCAGTACTTC.

The chain carries TRBV9 and TRBJ1-4; D ambiguous. The germline V gene has CDR1 SGDLS and CDR2 YYNGEE. This CDR3 is 16 amino acids long. Trimming removed 0 bases from V and 7 bases from J, with 16 bases in between. The CDR3 is CASSVEGGDPREKLFF. For the CDR3, the DNA is TGTGCCAGCAGCGTAGAAGGAGGAGACCCCCGTGAAAAACTGTTTTTT.

This clonotype was seen at least ten times. The V gene is TRBV19, the J gene TRBJ1-1, with a weak D call TRBD1 (5 bases). The germline CDR1 and CDR2 sequences are LNHDA and SQIVND (reference sequence). This CDR3 has 12 residues. V shed 5 bases and J shed 7 bases, with 11 bases lying between them. CDR3 nucleotides: TGTGCCAGTAGTTTCCGGGACGGTGAAGCTTTCTTT. Translation gives CASSFRDGEAFF.

This clonotype appeared a few times. This sequence joins TRBV7-6 and TRBJ2-5; tentative D call: TRBD2 (5 bases). The CDR3 runs to 14 residues. With 4 bases removed from V and 2 bases from J, the gap between germline ends came to 11 bases. Germline CDR1 and CDR2: SGHVS and FNYEAQ. The CDR3 sequence: CASSSLGVQETQYF. CDR3 coding DNA: TGTGCCAGCAGCTCCCTCGGGGTACAAGAGACCCAGTACTTC.

The chain uses TRBV28 and TRBJ2-1; 8 bases are shared with TRBD2. The ends lost 6 bases at V and 10 bases at J; junction bases unmatched: 14. This CDR3 has 15 residues. Germline CDR1 and CDR2: MDHEN and SYDVKM. CDR3 sequence: CASRNGRARVEEQFF. CDR3 nucleotide sequence: TGTGCCAGCAGAAACGGGAGGGCCAGGGTCGAAGAGCAGTTCTTC. The complete variable domain, with remaining parts taken from reference TRBV28 and TRBJ2-1, reads DVKVTQSSRYLVKRTGEKVFLECVQDMDHENMFWYRQDPGLGLRLIYFSYDVKMKEKGDIPEGYSVSREKKERFSLILESASTNQTSMYLCASRNGRARVEEQFFGPGTRLTVL.

This clonotype was seen only a few times. The chain has TRBV7-9 and TRBJ2-5; TRBD2 agrees at 7 bases. The germline CDR1 and CDR2 sequences are SEHNR and FQNEAQ (reference sequence). There are 16 residues in the CDR3. V dropped 4 bases and J dropped 7; count of bases not matched to a gene: 15. This CDR3 reads CASSSQAGSGSGTQYF. The DNA of the CDR3 is TGTGCCAGCAGCTCGCAAGCGGGATCAGGCTCGGGGACCCAGTACTTC.

The chain combines TRBV6-6 with TRBJ2-5; perhaps TRBD1 as D (6 bases). Germline CDR1 reads MNHNY; CDR2 reads SVGAGI (reference sequence). Trimming stripped 5 bases from V and 2 bases from J, with 15 bases between. The CDR3 runs 15 residues. This chain's CDR3 is CASSGTRGPQETQYF. The CDR3 DNA sequence: TGTGCCAGCAGTGGGACCAGGGGCCCACAAGAGACCCAGTACTTC.

The chain links TRBV7-3 to TRBJ1-2; D is possibly TRBD1 (6 bases). V was shortened by 4 bases and J by 6 bases, with 18 bases between the two germline ends. The CDR3 contains 15 residues. Germline CDR1 is SGHTA and CDR2 is FQGTGA. CDR3 loop: CASSSRDIKTNGYTF. The CDR3 DNA reads as TGTGCCAGCAGCTCTCGGGACATAAAAACGAATGGCTACACCTTC.

This clonotype has at least ten counts. The CDR3 reads CASSPIGGQANTGELFF. The CDR3 DNA reads as TGTGCCAGCAGCCCCATCGGGGGGCAGGCGAACACCGGGGAGCTGTTTTTT. The J gene is TRBJ2-2, the V gene TRBV7-2, with D tentatively TRBD2 (7 bases). The germline V gene has CDR1 SGHTA and CDR2 FQGNSA. The CDR3 sequence is 17 residues long. Trimming cost V 5 bases and J 0 bases, with 16 bases left between them.

The chain recombines TRBV28 with TRBJ1-2; D call uncertain. The V and J ends lost 3 bases and 4 bases respectively, with 12 bases between them. The CDR3 consists of 14 residues. Looked up from germline, CDR1 is MDHEN and CDR2 is SYDVKM. The CDR3 protein is CASSFDFGLYGYTF. The CDR3 DNA reads TGTGCCAGCAGTTTTGACTTCGGACTCTATGGCTACACCTTC.

The sample holds many counts of this clonotype. The V and J genes are TRBV19 and TRBJ1-6; 10 nucleotides line up with TRBD1. The CDR3 consists of 15 residues. With V trimmed by 5 bases and J by 9 bases, 7 bases remained unmatched. Germline CDR1 is LNHDA and CDR2 is SQIVND (reference sequence). The CDR3 DNA sequence: TGTGCCAGTAGTTCGGGGACAGGGGCAACTTCACCCCTCCACTTT. Amino acid sequence: CASSSGTGATSPLHF.

The table lists this clonotype with many counts. The genes are TRBV7-2 and TRBJ1-5, with 7 bases aligning to TRBD1. This CDR3 region has 14 residues. Germline V CDR1 and CDR2: SGHTA, FQGNSA. Trimming took 5 bases from V and 7 from J; bases not matched to a gene: 8. The CDR3 loop reads CASSVQGIGQPQHF. In nucleotides, the CDR3 is TGTGCCAGCAGCGTACAGGGGATTGGGCAGCCCCAGCATTTT.

The rearrangement uses TRBV19 and TRBJ1-1; the D gene is possibly TRBD1 (5 bases). Germline CDR1 is LNHDA and CDR2 is SQIVND (reference sequence). Trimming cost V 1 base and J 3 bases, with 9 bases left between them. The CDR3 consists of 14 residues. The DNA of the CDR3 is TGTGCCAGTAGTATAGCGGCAGGGTACACTGAAGCTTTCTTT. This translates into CASSIAAGYTEAFF.

V and J are TRBV5-1 and TRBJ2-1; D not resolved. This CDR3 contains 13 residues. V was cut by 0 bases and J by 9 bases, with 10 bases left in between. Germline values: CDR1 SGHRS, CDR2 YFSETQ. CDR3 DNA sequence: TGCGCCAGCAGCTTGGTTTGGGTGGGTGAGCAGTTCTTC. Residues: CASSLVWVGEQFF.